This T cell receptor (beta chain) was captured by sequencing in a study of blood T cells in healthy people across ages. Study summary: Per two T cells, about one barcoded beta molecule was captured through template switching. Study results and caveats: The long-lived group displayed more naive CD4+ cells, plus higher diversity, than the aged donors did. A roughly linear fall in TCR beta diversity per million T cells was seen with increasing age.

Trimming pared 5 bases from V and 2 bases from J, leaving 12 bases between. The CDR3 loop spans 14 amino acids. A remark on this clonotype: Its antigen is unknown.

Primed by a sample-barcoded 5' primer and a J-beta primer mix, a second PCR proceeded for roughly 6 to 12 cycles. A single record per CDR3 protein comes from TCRdb applying MiXCR to the 5' RACE reads. This table has some 1,800,000 distinct CDR3 sequences, roughly two fifths appearing once. This TCR was sampled from a human donor in good health. The chain employs TRBV12-3 or TRBV12-4 and TRBJ2-5; D not certain. Sequencing was carried out using blood. CDR3 bases: TGTGCCAGCAGTAGACCTCAGGAGCAAGAGACCCAGTACTTC. Encoded protein: CASSRPQEQETQYF.